This TCR beta chain was retrieved from a study of long-term antiretroviral therapy in people with HIV. Looked up from germline, CDR1 is SGHAT and CDR2 is FQNNGV. The germline V and J ends were trimmed by 5 bases and 11 bases, with 10 bases remaining between them. The CDR3 spans 11 residues. The libraries were made with immunoSEQ v3.0 at survey level. Data came from immunoSEQ multiplex PCR; TCRdb stores just in-frame clones and leaves some out. Of about 39,000 clones detected, 86% appear once; the ten largest clones hold roughly 3.9%. The genes are TRBV11-2 and TRBJ2-4; tentatively, D is TRBD2 (5 bases). Sequencing used unsorted PBMCs, obtained just before starting antiretroviral therapy. This sequence originates from a woman aged 18-29 years with HIV. CDR3 amino acids: CASSTPGVQYF. The DNA of the CDR3 is TGTGCCAGCAGCACACCCGGGGTTCAGTACTTC.